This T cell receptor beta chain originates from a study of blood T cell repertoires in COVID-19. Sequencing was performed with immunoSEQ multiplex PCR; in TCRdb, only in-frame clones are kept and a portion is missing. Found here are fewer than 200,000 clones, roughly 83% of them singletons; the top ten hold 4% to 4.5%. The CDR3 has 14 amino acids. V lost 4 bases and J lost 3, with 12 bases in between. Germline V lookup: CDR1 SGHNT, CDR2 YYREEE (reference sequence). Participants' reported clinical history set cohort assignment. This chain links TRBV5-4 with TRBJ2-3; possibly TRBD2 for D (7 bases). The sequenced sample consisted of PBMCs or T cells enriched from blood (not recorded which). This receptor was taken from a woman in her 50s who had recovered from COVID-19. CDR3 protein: CASSAGGATDTQYF. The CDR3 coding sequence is TGTGCCAGCAGCGCTGGGGGGGCAACAGATACGCAGTATTTT. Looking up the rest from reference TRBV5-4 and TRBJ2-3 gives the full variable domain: ETGVTQSPTHLIKTRGQQVTLRCSSQSGHNTVSWYQQALGQGPQFIFQYYREEENGRGNFPPRFSGLQFPNYSSELNVNALELDDSALYLCASSAGGATDTQYFGPGTRLTVL.